This T cell receptor beta chain is from a study of lymphopenia after photon versus proton radiotherapy. Points from the study as a whole: Only patients who died were analyzed for survival; proton advantage is unproven.

Generated by immunoSEQ multiplex PCR, the TCRdb table keeps only in-frame clones and is missing some. The sample contains about 12,000 clones, 88% of which appear only once. Trimming removed 4 bases from V and 0 bases from J, with 10 bases in between. The CDR3 length is 15 residues. Germline V lookup: CDR1 LGHNA, CDR2 YSLEER. Of note for this clone: What it binds is not known.

The receptor was derived from a man aged 60-69 years with pancreatic cancer. Specimen: peripheral blood, collected from a patient treated with photon-based radiotherapy. The rearrangement links TRBV4-3 to TRBJ2-4; D remains ambiguous. CDR3 protein: CASSLNLLAKNIQYF. As DNA, the CDR3 is TGCGCCAGCAGCCTAAACCTTCTAGCCAAAAACATTCAGTACTTC.